Here is one T cell receptor beta chain with its context. Sequencing used immunoSEQ multiplex PCR; TCRdb keeps in-frame clones, though not all of them. The sample yields about 100,000 clones, around 92% seen once. The sample comes from a study of T cell changes during pregnancy in multiple sclerosis. This TCR derives from a female donor with multiple sclerosis, enrolled in a pregnancy study. Source: peripheral blood, taken after pregnancy.

The CDR3 here is CSVDLAGVAFF. CDR3 DNA sequence: TGCAGCGTTGATTTGGCCGGGGTCGCTTTCTTT. The genes are TRBV29-1 and TRBJ1-1; no clear D. The germline CDR1 and CDR2 sequences are SQVTM and ANQGSEA. V was trimmed by 3 bases and J by 11 bases, leaving 13 bases between them. The CDR3 sequence is 11 residues long.